This T cell receptor (beta chain) derives from a study of OX40 agonist ivuxolimab in advanced cancers. Turning to the overall study: Ivuxolimab was a fully human IgG2 agonistic monoclonal antibody targeting the costimulatory receptor OX40 (CD134). The paper covers the monotherapy dose-escalation part of the phase I ivuxolimab trial, which included N of about 56 patients. The dose-escalation cohort was around 84% male with a mean age of roughly 62 years, ranging from roughly 23 to 79. The point of sequencing TCRbeta in the periphery was to test whether ivuxolimab changed TCR sequence diversity and drove clonal T-cell expansion. Of the 50 to 55 patients in dose escalation, about 19 had hepatocellular carcinoma, approximately 15 had melanoma, 9 had renal cell carcinoma and 9 had head and neck cancer. Three dose-escalation patients achieved partial responses, one with hepatocellular carcinoma and two with cutaneous melanoma. Patients were allowed to have had prior anti-PD-1, anti-PD-L1 or anti-CTLA-4 therapy, and 40% of the dose-escalation patients had previously received checkpoint inhibitors. Intravenous ivuxolimab was administered to patients every 2 weeks at six dose levels: 0.01, 0.1, 0.3, 1.5, 3 and 10 mg/kg.

Patients with a history of autoimmune disease or receiving systemic immunosuppression were excluded from the trial. Peripheral blood for TCR sequencing was collected from all dose cohorts at baseline, on cycle 4 day 1, and on cycle 7 day 1. Samples came from an open-label, multicenter, first-in-human phase I dose-escalation trial of ivuxolimab. Adults with locally advanced or metastatic head and neck squamous cell, hepatocellular, melanoma or renal cell carcinoma were enrolled in the trial. CD4+ and CD8+ T cells were sorted separately from peripheral blood before TCR sequencing. V loses 1 base, J loses 5 bases, and the germline ends lie 21 bases apart. The CDR3 contains 17 residues, cysteine and phenylalanine counted. Just CDR3 DNA is preserved here, 51 bases in frame from base 1. Sequences SGHRS (CDR1) and YFSETQ (CDR2) are obtained from the germline V gene. Of note for this clone: Its antigen remains undetermined. No base quality values were provided; no much bigger clone lies one nucleotide off.

Results the study describes overall, beyond this receptor: After ivuxolimab, CD8+ T cells had more expanded clones than CD4+ T cells on average. Low levels of normalized T-cell clonal expansion were also seen in some nonresponding patients. At doses from 0.1 to 3.0 mg/kg, clonal expansion was seen in both CD4+ and CD8+ blood T cells between baseline and week 6. In the 0.1-3.0 mg/kg groups, partial responders were among the patients with the lowest normalized peripheral clonal expansion, particularly in CD8+ T cells. The antigen specificity of the clonally expanded peripheral T cells was not determined.

Genomic DNA was extracted from sorted cells for sequencing of the TCRbeta CDR3 region. The immunoSEQ Assay was used to sequence the TCRbeta CDR3 regions. Imported from immuneACCESS, the table was reduced by TCRdb to in-frame sequences with V and J called. These copies leave out some clones; in studies compared against another copy, an unresolved V gene accounts for under half, and the cause of the remainder is not known. In this sample the table shows around 68,000 clones, 75% to 95% of which occur a single time. The top ten hold approximately 1% of the sample. Sequenced material: CD4+ or CD8+ T cells sorted from blood, taken in a trial of the OX40 agonist ivuxolimab. The V gene is TRBV5-1 and the J gene is TRBJ1-2; TRBD1 is perhaps the D gene, given 5 matching bases. The TCR was taken from an adult with an advanced solid tumor such as melanoma, head and neck, liver or kidney cancer. The CDR3 has the sequence CASSLSMPGTFGYGYTF. The sequenced DNA: TGCGCCAGCAGCTTGTCTATGCCCGGGACTTTCGGATATGGCTACACCTTC.